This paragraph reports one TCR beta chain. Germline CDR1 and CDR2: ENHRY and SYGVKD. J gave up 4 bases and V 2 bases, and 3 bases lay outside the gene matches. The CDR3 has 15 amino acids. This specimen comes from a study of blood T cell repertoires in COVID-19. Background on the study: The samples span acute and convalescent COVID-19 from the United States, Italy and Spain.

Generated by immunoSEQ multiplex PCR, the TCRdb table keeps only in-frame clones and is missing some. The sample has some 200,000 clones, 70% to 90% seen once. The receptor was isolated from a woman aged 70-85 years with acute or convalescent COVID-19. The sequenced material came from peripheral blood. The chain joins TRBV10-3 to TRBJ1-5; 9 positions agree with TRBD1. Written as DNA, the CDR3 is TGTGCCATCAGTGAGAGCGGACAGGGGAATCAGCCCCAGCATTTT. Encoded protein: CAISESGQGNQPQHF.